This is a list of T cell receptor beta chains from one sample in a study of shared clonotypes between healthy human individuals. Generated by immunoSEQ multiplex PCR, the TCRdb table keeps only in-frame clones and is missing some. The table includes about 1.5 million clones, nearly 99% detected once. The sample comprised naive CD4+ T cells sorted from blood. The receptors derive from a man aged 25 to 45 in good health. CDR3s include the opening cysteine and the closing phenylalanine or tryptophan. Fields, in order: J gene, D gene, clone size, V gene, CDR3 protein, CDR3 DNA. The D gene is left open where the match is weak. Size tells how often a clone was seen (once, few, many) or the class of an expanded clone, and some rows leave it out.

TRBJ1-5	-	-	TRBV29-1	CSVQGTNQPQHF	TGCAGCGTACAGGGTACTAATCAGCCCCAGCATTTT
TRBJ1-2	-	-	TRBV30	CAWSGSTEGGYTF	TGTGCCTGGAGTGGATCGACGGAAGGTGGCTACACCTTC
TRBJ2-5	-	-	TRBV30	CAWGRSETQYF	TGTGCCTGGGGCCGCTCGGAGACCCAGTACTTC
TRBJ2-5	-	-	TRBV5-1	CASSLLRKEETQYF	TGCGCCAGCAGCTTGTTACGTAAGGAGGAGACCCAGTACTTC
TRBJ1-1	-	-	TRBV2	CASSENIEAFF	TGTGCCAGCAGTGAAAATATTGAAGCTTTCTTT
TRBJ1-2	-	-	TRBV6-5	CASSYSQGRGYTF	TGTGCCAGCAGTTACTCCCAGGGTCGAGGCTACACCTTC
TRBJ1-5	-	-	TRBV14	CASSQGLSQPQHF	TGTGCCAGCAGCCAAGGACTGTCCCAGCCCCAGCATTTT
TRBJ2-2	TRBD1	-	TRBV5-1	CASGQTGSGELFF	TGCGCCAGCGGGCAGACAGGGTCGGGGGAGCTGTTTTTT
TRBJ1-5	-	-	TRBV29-1	CSVVDSNQPQHF	TGCAGCGTTGTGGATAGCAATCAGCCCCAGCATTTT
TRBJ1-1	-	once	TRBV2	CASRDVHGKNTEAFF	TGTGCCAGCAGGGATGTACACGGGAAGAACACTGAAGCTTTCTTT
TRBJ1-2	-	-	TRBV5-1	CASSPHNYGYTF	TGCGCCAGCAGCCCGCATAACTATGGCTACACCTTC
TRBJ2-3	-	-	TRBV6-5	CASSYQGPGSDTQYF	TGTGCCAGCAGTTACCAGGGACCGGGTTCGGATACGCAGTATTTT
TRBJ2-5	TRBD1	-	TRBV29-1	CSVHRTGGQETQYF	TGCAGCGTTCATCGGACAGGGGGACAAGAGACCCAGTACTTC
TRBJ1-3	-	-	TRBV15	CATSRVGDPGNTIYF	TGTGCCACCAGCAGAGTTGGCGATCCTGGAAACACCATATATTTT
TRBJ2-1	-	-	TRBV2	CAAASRKDVYNEQFF	TGTGCCGCAGCCTCTCGTAAGGACGTCTACAATGAGCAGTTCTTC
TRBJ2-1	TRBD2	-	TRBV29-1	CSGGSAGEIFF	TGCAGCGGTGGGTCCGCGGGGGAAATATTCTTC
TRBJ2-1	TRBD2	-	TRBV28	CASSLSLRTFLGLAEDNEQFF	TGTGCCAGCAGTTTATCTCTTCGAACTTTTCTCGGACTAGCGGAGGACAATGAGCAGTTCTTC
TRBJ1-5	-	-	TRBV5-3	CARSKGPTVGEGPYQPQHF	TGTGCCAGAAGCAAAGGACCGACTGTCGGTGAAGGGCCTTATCAGCCCCAGCATTTT
TRBJ2-7	TRBD1	-	TRBV9	CASSADRGFGEQYF	TGTGCCAGCAGCGCGGACAGGGGTTTTGGCGAGCAGTACTTC
TRBJ2-7	-	-	TRBV6-1	CASSEGPSYEQYF	TGTGCCAGCAGTGAAGGACCCTCCTACGAGCAGTACTTC
TRBJ2-5	-	-	TRBV5-1	CASSSMTGKETQYF	TGCGCCAGCAGCTCGATGACAGGCAAAGAGACCCAGTACTTC
TRBJ2-7	TRBD1	once	TRBV6-1	CASSEAPPPRGQLYF	TGTGCCAGCAGTGAAGCCCCCCCGCCCCGGGGACAGCTGTACTTC
TRBJ1-1	-	-	TRBV5-6	CASSLEGSAYIRTTEAFF	TGTGCCAGCAGCTTAGAGGGGAGCGCCTATATCCGGACCACTGAAGCTTTCTTT
TRBJ1-2	-	-	TRBV13	CASSQTGNPDPNYGYTF	TGTGCCAGCAGCCAAACAGGGAACCCAGATCCTAACTATGGCTACACCTTC
TRBJ2-2	-	-	TRBV7-7	CASSPRGPALAGELFF	TGTGCTAGCAGCCCCCGGGGGCCAGCGCTCGCCGGGGAGCTGTTTTTT
TRBJ2-3	TRBD1	-	TRBV7-3	CASSGQGSTDTQYF	TGTGCCAGCAGCGGACAGGGTAGCACAGATACGCAGTATTTT
TRBJ1-4	TRBD1	-	TRBV7-2	CASSPDRGNSEKLFF	TGTGCCAGCAGCCCCGACAGGGGGAACAGTGAAAAACTGTTTTTT
TRBJ2-1	TRBD1	-	TRBV9	CASSWDRVSYNEQFF	TGTGCCAGCAGCTGGGACAGGGTCTCCTACAATGAGCAGTTCTTC
TRBJ1-1	-	-	TRBV10-3	CATGTVNTEAFF	TGTGCCACCGGGACTGTGAACACTGAAGCTTTCTTT
TRBJ1-2	-	-	TRBV28	CASRQTARWGYTF	TGTGCCAGCAGACAGACAGCCAGATGGGGCTACACCTTC
TRBJ2-1	TRBD2	-	TRBV6-5	CASSSSGLAGINEQFF	TGTGCCAGCAGTTCTTCCGGACTAGCGGGAATCAATGAGCAGTTCTTC
TRBJ2-2	-	-	TRBV4-1	CASSQKGVGGQRTTGGELFF	TGCGCCAGCAGCCAAAAGGGGGTTGGGGGTCAGCGGACGACTGGCGGGGAGCTGTTTTTT
TRBJ2-7	-	-	TRBV5-6	CASSLGTKSSYEQYF	TGTGCCAGCAGCTTGGGGACGAAAAGCTCCTACGAGCAGTACTTC
TRBJ1-5	-	-	TRBV19	CASSPRQAYNQPQHF	TGTGCCAGTTCCCCTAGGCAGGCCTATAATCAGCCCCAGCATTTT
TRBJ2-5	TRBD2	-	TRBV9	CASSVEGTSGTQYF	TGTGCCAGCAGCGTAGAAGGGACTAGCGGGACCCAGTACTTC
TRBJ1-3	TRBD1	-	TRBV7-2	CASSRRTGRNSGNTIYF	TGTGCCAGCAGCCGGAGGACAGGGAGGAACTCTGGAAACACCATATATTTT
TRBJ2-1	TRBD2	-	TRBV5-1	CASSERGQNPSEQFF	TGCGCCAGCAGCGAGCGGGGGCAAAACCCTAGTGAGCAGTTCTTC
TRBJ2-3	TRBD2	once	TRBV11-2	CASSTTSGRGTDTQYF	TGTGCCAGCAGCACGACTAGCGGGAGGGGAACAGATACGCAGTATTTT
TRBJ2-1	TRBD2	once	TRBV13	CASSLVQLAGDEQFF	TGTGCCAGCAGCTTAGTCCAATTAGCGGGCGATGAGCAGTTCTTC
TRBJ2-3	TRBD2	-	TRBV13	CASSFGLAEADTQYF	TGTGCCAGCAGCTTCGGACTAGCGGAGGCGGATACGCAGTATTTT
TRBJ2-2	TRBD2	-	TRBV4-1	CASSPLVRTSGNTGELFF	TGCGCCAGCAGTCCCTTGGTCCGGACTAGCGGGAACACCGGGGAGCTGTTTTTT
TRBJ1-2	-	-	TRBV10-2	CASSENRENGYTF	TGCGCCAGCAGTGAGAACAGGGAGAACGGCTACACCTTC
TRBJ2-2	TRBD1	-	TRBV5-1	CASSTGTGSGTGELFF	TGCGCCAGCAGCACCGGGACAGGGAGCGGCACCGGGGAGCTGTTTTTT